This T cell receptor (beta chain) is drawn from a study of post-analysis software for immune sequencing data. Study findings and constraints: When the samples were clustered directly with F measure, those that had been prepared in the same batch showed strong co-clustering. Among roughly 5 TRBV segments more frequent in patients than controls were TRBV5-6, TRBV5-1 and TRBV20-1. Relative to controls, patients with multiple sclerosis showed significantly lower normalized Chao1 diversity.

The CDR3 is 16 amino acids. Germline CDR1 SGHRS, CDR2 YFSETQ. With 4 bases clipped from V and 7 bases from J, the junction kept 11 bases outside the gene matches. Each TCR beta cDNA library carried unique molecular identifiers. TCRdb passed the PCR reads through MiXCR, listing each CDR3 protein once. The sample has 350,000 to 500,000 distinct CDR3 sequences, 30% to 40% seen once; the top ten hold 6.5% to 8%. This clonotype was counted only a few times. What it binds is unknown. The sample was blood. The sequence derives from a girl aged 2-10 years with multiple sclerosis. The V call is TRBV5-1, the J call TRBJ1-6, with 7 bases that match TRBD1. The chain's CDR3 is CASSHNDRVLNSPLHF. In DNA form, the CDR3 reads TGCGCCAGCAGCCATAACGACAGGGTCTTGAATTCACCCCTCCACTTT. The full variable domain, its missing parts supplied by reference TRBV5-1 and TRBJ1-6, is KAGVTQTPRYLIKTRGQQVTLSCSPISGHRSVSWYQQTPGQGLQFLFEYFSETQRNKGNFPGRFSGRQFSNSRSEMNVSTLELGDSALYLCASSHNDRVLNSPLHFGNGTRLTVT.